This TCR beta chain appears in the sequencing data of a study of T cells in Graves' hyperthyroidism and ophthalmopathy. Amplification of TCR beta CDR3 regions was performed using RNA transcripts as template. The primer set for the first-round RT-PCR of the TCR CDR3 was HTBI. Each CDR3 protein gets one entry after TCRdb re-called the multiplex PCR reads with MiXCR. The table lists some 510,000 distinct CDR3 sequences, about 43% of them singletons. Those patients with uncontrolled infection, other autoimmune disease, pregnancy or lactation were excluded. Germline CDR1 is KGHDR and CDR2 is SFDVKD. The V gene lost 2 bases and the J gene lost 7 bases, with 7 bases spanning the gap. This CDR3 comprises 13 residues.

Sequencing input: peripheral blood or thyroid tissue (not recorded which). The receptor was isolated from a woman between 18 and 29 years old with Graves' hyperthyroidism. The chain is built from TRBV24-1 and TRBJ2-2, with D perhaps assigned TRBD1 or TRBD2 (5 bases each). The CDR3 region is CATSDWGIGELFF. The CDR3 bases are TGTGCCACCAGTGATTGGGGGATCGGGGAGCTGTTTTTT.